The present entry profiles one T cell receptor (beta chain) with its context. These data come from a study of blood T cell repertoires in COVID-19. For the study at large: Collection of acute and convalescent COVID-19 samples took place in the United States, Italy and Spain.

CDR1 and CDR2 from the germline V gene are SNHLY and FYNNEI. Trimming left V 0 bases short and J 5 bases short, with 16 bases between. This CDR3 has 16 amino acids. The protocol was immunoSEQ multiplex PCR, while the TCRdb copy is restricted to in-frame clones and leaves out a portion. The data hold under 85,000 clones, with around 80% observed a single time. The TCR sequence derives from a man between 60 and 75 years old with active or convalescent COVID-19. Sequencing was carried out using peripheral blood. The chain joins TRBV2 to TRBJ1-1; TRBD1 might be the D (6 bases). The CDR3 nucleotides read TGTGCCAGCAGTGAAGCGGGCAAGGGGGGGTGGACTGAAGCTTTCTTT. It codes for CASSEAGKGGWTEAFF.